Below are 29 T cell receptor beta chains sequenced from a single sample in a study of blood T cell repertoires in COVID-19. Here immunoSEQ multiplex PCR was the method, and the copy in TCRdb shows in-frame clones only, minus some. The sample lists under 400,000 clones, 70% to 90% occurring once. The sequencing input was peripheral blood. All receptors derive from a woman younger than 45 with COVID-19, enrolled during active disease.

V usage is TRBV15 and J usage is TRBJ2-5; TRBD1 matches 8 bases. Germline values: CDR1 LNHNV, CDR2 YYDKDF (reference sequence). The CDR3 spans 14 residues. V was pared by 2 bases and J by 4 bases, with 3 bases of the junction left unmatched. The DNA of the CDR3 is TGTGCCACCAGCAGACGGACAGGGTTAGAGACCCAGTACTTC. Translation gives CATSRRTGLETQYF.

The chain joins TRBV6-5 to TRBJ2-7; a weak D match, TRBD2 (6 bases). Germline loops: CDR1 MNHEY, CDR2 SVGAGI. Trimming removed 6 bases from V and 2 bases from J, with 17 bases in between. This CDR3 is built from 15 residues. CDR3 sequence reads: CASRIRDLIPYEQYF. CDR3 DNA sequence: TGTGCCAGCAGAATCCGGGACTTGATCCCCTACGAGCAGTACTTC.

The chain carries TRBV5-1 and TRBJ1-5; D perhaps matches TRBD1 (6 bases). The germline gives CDR1 SGHRS, CDR2 YFSETQ. The CDR3 consists of 13 residues. The V end was cut by 0 bases, the J end by 5 bases, with 6 bases between. The CDR3 here is CASSLDRDQPQHF. The DNA of the CDR3 is TGCGCCAGCAGCTTGGACAGGGATCAGCCCCAGCATTTT.

This clone turned up a few times. The CDR3 loop is CASSQDVSGSYNEQFF. CDR3 in DNA: TGCGCCAGCAGCCAAGATGTTAGCGGGAGTTACAATGAGCAGTTCTTC. The chain recombines TRBV4-3 with TRBJ2-1; 9 positions agree with TRBD2. Germline-derived CDR1 and CDR2 are LGHNA and YSLEER. The CDR3 totals 16 residues. Germline trimming cut 0 bases from V and 4 bases from J; bases unmatched to any gene: 4.

This clone has more than one count but fewer than ten. This chain connects TRBV5-4 to TRBJ2-2, with D perhaps matching TRBD2 (5 bases). The CDR3 loop spans 15 amino acids. CDR1 SGHNT and CDR2 YYREEE come from the germline V gene (reference sequence). The V end lost 4 bases, the J end lost 2 bases, and 12 bases lay between the germline ends. The CDR3, as DNA: TGTGCCAGCAGCCCGGGAACAGTTAACACCGGGGAGCTGTTTTTT. The encoded protein is CASSPGTVNTGELFF.

The gene calls are TRBV19 and TRBJ1-6, with TRBD1 as a possible D gene (6 bases). The V end was cut by 6 bases, the J end by 6 bases, with 18 bases between. Germline V gene sequence: CDR1 LNHDA, CDR2 SQIVND (reference sequence). CDR3 size: 16 residues. The CDR3 nucleotides are TGTGCCAGTAGAGGCCCCGTGGGCAGGGGTAATTCACCCCTCCACTTT. It codes for CASRGPVGRGNSPLHF.

The chain links TRBV27 to TRBJ1-6; no reliable D call. The CDR3 is made up of 14 amino acids. The germline V gene has CDR1 MNHEY and CDR2 SMNVEV (reference sequence). Between the trimmed V and J ends, which lost 3 bases and 4 bases, there was a span of 7 bases. This CDR3 reads CASSLEDYNSPLHF. CDR3 sequence (DNA): TGTGCCAGCAGTTTGGAGGATTATAATTCACCCCTCCACTTT.

V is TRBV9 and J is TRBJ2-1; 7 nucleotides match TRBD2. The CDR3 is made up of 16 amino acids. CDR1 is SGDLS, CDR2 YYNGEE, per germline. V lost 4 bases to trimming and J lost 10 bases; unmatched junction nucleotides: 17. The CDR3 here is CASSPSPSGGRREQFF. CDR3 in DNA: TGTGCCAGCAGCCCCAGCCCTAGCGGAGGCCGGCGGGAGCAGTTCTTC.

This clone was observed a single time. The rearrangement uses TRBV12-3 or TRBV12-4 and TRBJ2-7; 9 positions match TRBD2. The CDR3 length is 13 residues. V trimming: 7 bases; J trimming: 3 bases; junction bases outside the gene matches: 4. The CDR3 nucleotides read TGTGCCAGCACCACACTAGCGGGCTACGAGCAGTACTTC. This sequence encodes CASTTLAGYEQYF.

The rearrangement uses TRBV7-9 and TRBJ2-2, with D possibly being TRBD1 (5 bases). The V gene lost 4 bases and the J gene lost 6 bases, with 15 bases spanning the gap. CDR3 size: 15 residues. Germline loops: CDR1 SEHNR, CDR2 FQNEAQ (reference sequence). In DNA, the CDR3 is TGTGCCAGCAGCTACCAAAGGGGTGTCCCCGGGGAGCTGTTTTTT. Translation gives CASSYQRGVPGELFF.

The table lists this clone with a few counts. The chain couples TRBV6-6 to TRBJ2-7; 12 bases fit TRBD2. The CDR3 has 15 residues. Germline V CDR1 and CDR2: MNHNY, SVGAGI (reference sequence). Losses at the gene ends were 9 bases for V and 2 bases for J; bases not matched to a gene: 8. Here the CDR3 reads CASLAGGSPTYEQYF. The CDR3 DNA is TGTGCCAGTCTAGCGGGAGGGTCCCCGACCTACGAGCAGTACTTC.

This clone showed up just once. This chain joins TRBV11-1 and TRBJ2-3, with D tentatively TRBD2 (6 bases). The germline V gene has CDR1 SGHAT and CDR2 FQDESV (reference sequence). This CDR3 contains 15 residues. Trimming removed 2 bases at V and 3 bases at J, with 12 bases between. The CDR3 region is CASSLWGEETDTQYF. The CDR3 DNA sequence: TGTGCCAGCAGCTTATGGGGGGAGGAGACAGATACGCAGTATTTT. Using reference TRBV11-1 and TRBJ2-3 for the parts outside the CDR3, the full variable domain is EAEVAQSPRYKITEKSQAVAFWCDPISGHATLYWYRQILGQGPELLVQFQDESVVDDSQLPKDRFSAERLKGVDSTLKIQPAELGDSAMYLCASSLWGEETDTQYFGPGTRLTVL.

The count of this clone is one. The genes are TRBV29-1 and TRBJ2-2; 7 positions match TRBD1. The junction had 11 bases not matched to a gene; V was cut back by 5 bases and J by 5 bases. CDR3 length: 15 residues. Germline V gene sequence: CDR1 SQVTM, CDR2 ANQGSEA. The CDR3 DNA is TGCAGCGTTCCCGGGGCAGGGGGTTGGACCGGGGAGCTGTTTTTT. Its protein product is CSVPGAGGWTGELFF.

The V gene is TRBV5-8, the J gene TRBJ1-3; D might be TRBD1 (5 bases). The ends were cut back, 1 base at V and 2 bases at J, with 7 bases in the middle. In germline, CDR1 is SGHTS, CDR2 YDEGEE. The CDR3 consists of 14 residues. CDR3 loop: CASSLRGTGNTIYF. In DNA, the CDR3 is TGTGCCAGCAGCTTGCGGGGGACTGGAAACACCATATATTTT. The full variable domain, with the rest looked up from reference TRBV5-8 and TRBJ1-3, is EAGVTQSPTHLIKTRGQQATLRCSPISGHTSVYWYQQALGLGLQFLLWYDEGEERNRGNFPPRFSGRQFPNYSSELNVNALELEDSALYLCASSLRGTGNTIYFGEGSWLTVV.

This clone was seen just once. The chain has TRBV7-2 and TRBJ2-7; D is uncertain. V lost 4 bases and J lost 2, with 9 bases in between. This CDR3 comprises 13 residues. Germline loops: CDR1 SGHTA, CDR2 FQGNSA. CDR3 coding DNA: TGTGCCAGCAGCTCGGGTGCTCCCTACGAGCAGTACTTC. This encodes CASSSGAPYEQYF. The full variable domain, its missing parts supplied by reference TRBV7-2 and TRBJ2-7, is GAGVSQSPSNKVTEKGKDVELRCDPISGHTALYWYRQSLGQGLEFLIYFQGNSAPDKSGLPSDRFSAERTGGSVSTLTIQRTQQEDSAVYLCASSSGAPYEQYFGPGTRLTVT.

The gene calls are TRBV30 and TRBJ1-1, with D maybe TRBD1 (6 bases). V lost 5 bases and J lost 0, with 10 bases in between. The CDR3 covers 13 residues. The V gene's germline CDR1 is GTSNPN and CDR2 SVGIG (reference sequence). CDR3 sequence reads: CAWDGQMNTEAFF. The CDR3 nucleotides are TGTGCCTGGGACGGACAGATGAACACTGAAGCTTTCTTT.

The chain combines TRBV18 with TRBJ1-2, with D perhaps matching TRBD1 (6 bases). The length of the CDR3 is 14 residues. Trimming cost V 2 bases and J 2 bases, with 9 bases left between them. Looked up from germline, CDR1 is KGHSH and CDR2 is LQKENI. CDR3 sequence reads: CASSPEGGNYGYTF. The CDR3 DNA sequence: TGTGCCAGCTCACCAGAGGGGGGGAACTATGGCTACACCTTC.

The chain joins TRBV4-1 to TRBJ2-7; D possibly corresponds to TRBD2 (6 bases). Deletions cut 1 base from V and 4 bases from J, with 11 bases between. Germline assignment: CDR1 MGHRA and CDR2 YSYEKL. This CDR3 comprises 14 residues. CDR3: CASSQGAGTYEQYF. The CDR3, as DNA: TGCGCCAGCAGCCAAGGAGCCGGGACTTACGAGCAGTACTTC.

V and J are TRBV4-3 and TRBJ2-1, with D perhaps TRBD2 (6 bases). CDR3 length: 13 amino acids. The V end was cut by 4 bases, the J end by 4 bases, with 8 bases between. Germline V gene lookup returns CDR1 LGHNA and CDR2 YSLEER. The CDR3 DNA is TGCGCCAGCAGCCGGGACTTTTACAATGAGCAGTTCTTC. It encodes CASSRDFYNEQFF.

This chain connects TRBV28 to TRBJ1-2, with TRBD1 matching 8 bases. The V segment lost 5 bases and the J segment 4 bases; nucleotides outside the gene matches: 6. Germline CDR1 MDHEN, CDR2 SYDVKM. The CDR3 extends over 14 amino acids. The CDR3 DNA reads as TGTGCCAGCAGTCGACAGGGGACCCGCTATGGCTACACCTTC. It specifies CASSRQGTRYGYTF.

A single count supports this clone. The CDR3 region has the DNA TGTGCCAGCAGCGTAGAGGAGAATGAGCAGTTCTTC. This gives the protein CASSVEENEQFF. The V gene is TRBV9, the J gene TRBJ2-1; D unclear. Germline CDR1 and CDR2: SGDLS and YYNGEE. Between the trimmed V and J ends, which lost 0 bases and 7 bases, there was a span of 5 bases. The CDR3 has 12 amino acids.

V and J are TRBV7-9 and TRBJ1-2, with D unclear. The CDR3 loop spans 13 amino acids. Germline CDR1 is SEHNR and CDR2 is FQNEAQ (reference sequence). V was cut by 2 bases and J by 6 bases, with 10 bases left in between. DNA of the CDR3: TGTGCCAGCAGCTTAAGGGAGACTGATGGCTACACCTTC. This encodes CASSLRETDGYTF.

The chain uses TRBV14 and TRBJ2-2; tentatively, D is TRBD1 (5 bases). CDR3 length: 16 amino acids. Trimming pared 3 bases from V and 6 bases from J, leaving 17 bases between. From germline, CDR1 is SGHDN and CDR2 FVKESK. The DNA for the CDR3 is TGTGCCAGCAGCCAGGTTTGGCCAGGGTTTTCCGGGGAGCTGTTTTTT. The encoded protein is CASSQVWPGFSGELFF.

This rearrangement joins TRBV11-2 to TRBJ2-7, with 7 bases aligning to TRBD1. The CDR3 covers 14 residues. Trimming took 4 bases from V and 7 from J; bases not matched to a gene: 10. The V gene's germline CDR1 is SGHAT and CDR2 FQNNGV. CDR3 DNA sequence: TGTGCCAGCAGCTACCCGACAGGGCTAGAGGAGCAGTACTTC. Protein: CASSYPTGLEEQYF. Using reference TRBV11-2 and TRBJ2-7 for the parts outside the CDR3, the full variable domain is EAGVAQSPRYKIIEKRQSVAFWCNPISGHATLYWYQQILGQGPKLLIQFQNNGVVDDSQLPKDRFSAERLKGVDSTLKIQPAKLEDSAVYLCASSYPTGLEEQYFGPGTRLTVT.

For this clone: A junction end diverges from the germline sequence, so it may reflect a read error. The rearrangement uses TRBV10-3 and TRBJ2-7; no clear D. The CDR3 is 12 amino acids. Germline V gene lookup returns CDR1 ENHRY and CDR2 SYGVKD. The CDR3 protein is CAISESTRNTVF. CDR3 bases: TGTGCCATCAGTGAGTCAACCAGGAATACCGTCTTC.

The rearrangement links TRBV28 to TRBJ2-7; TRBD1 is a possible D gene (6 bases). CDR1 MDHEN and CDR2 SYDVKM come from the germline V gene. The CDR3 covers 16 residues. The ends were cut back, 2 bases at V and 1 base at J, with 15 bases in the middle. For the CDR3, the DNA is TGTGCCAGCAGTTTAGTATCTCACAGGGAATCCTACGAGCAGTACTTC. It codes for CASSLVSHRESYEQYF.

A few counts support this clone. The rearrangement links TRBV5-8 to TRBJ1-5; 11 bases match TRBD1. Germline lookup yields CDR1 SGHTS and CDR2 YDEGEE. CDR3 length equals 14 residues. After removal of 3 bases from V and 7 bases from J, the junction contained 3 bases not matched to a gene. CDR3 in amino acids: CASSSGQGEQPQHF. Here the CDR3 DNA reads TGTGCCAGCAGCTCGGGACAGGGGGAGCAGCCCCAGCATTTT.

V and J are TRBV24-1 and TRBJ2-5; D possibly corresponds to TRBD1 (6 bases). Germline-derived CDR1 and CDR2 are KGHDR and SFDVKD. CDR3 length equals 16 residues. V lost 3 bases, J lost 2 bases, and 15 bases lay in between. The CDR3 protein is CATSDRRTEEQETQYF. In DNA form, the CDR3 reads TGTGCCACCAGTGATCGCCGGACAGAAGAACAAGAGACCCAGTACTTC.

The gene calls are TRBV11-3 and TRBJ2-2, with 11 bases lining up with TRBD2. V lost 5 bases, J lost 5 bases, and 4 bases stayed unmatched. Germline CDR1 is SGHNT and CDR2 is YENEEA. The CDR3 is 15 residues long. CDR3 nucleotides: TGTGCCAGCAGCCTCCTAGCGGGAGGTACCGGGGAGCTGTTTTTT. Translating gives CASSLLAGGTGELFF.